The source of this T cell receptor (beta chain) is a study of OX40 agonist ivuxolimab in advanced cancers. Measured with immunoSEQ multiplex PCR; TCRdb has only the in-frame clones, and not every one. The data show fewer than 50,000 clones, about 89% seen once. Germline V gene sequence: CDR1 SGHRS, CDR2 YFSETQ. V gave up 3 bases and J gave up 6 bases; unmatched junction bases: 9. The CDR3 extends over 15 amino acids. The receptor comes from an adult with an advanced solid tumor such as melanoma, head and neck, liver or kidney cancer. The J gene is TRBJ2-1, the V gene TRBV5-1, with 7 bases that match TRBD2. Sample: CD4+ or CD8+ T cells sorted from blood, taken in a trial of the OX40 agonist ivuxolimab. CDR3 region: CASSSVTSLGNEQFF. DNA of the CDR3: TGCGCCAGCAGCTCCGTGACTAGCCTCGGCAATGAGCAGTTCTTC.